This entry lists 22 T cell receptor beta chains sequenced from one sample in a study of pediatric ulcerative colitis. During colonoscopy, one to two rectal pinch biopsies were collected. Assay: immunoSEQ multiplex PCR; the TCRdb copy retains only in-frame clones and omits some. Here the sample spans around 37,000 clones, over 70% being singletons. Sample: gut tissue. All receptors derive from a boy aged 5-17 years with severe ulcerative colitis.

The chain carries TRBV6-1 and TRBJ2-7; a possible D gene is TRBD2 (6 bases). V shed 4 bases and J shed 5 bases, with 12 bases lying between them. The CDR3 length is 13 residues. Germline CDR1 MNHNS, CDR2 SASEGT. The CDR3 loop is CASSVRLVNEQYF. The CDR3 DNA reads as TGTGCCAGCAGTGTCCGACTAGTTAACGAGCAGTACTTC.

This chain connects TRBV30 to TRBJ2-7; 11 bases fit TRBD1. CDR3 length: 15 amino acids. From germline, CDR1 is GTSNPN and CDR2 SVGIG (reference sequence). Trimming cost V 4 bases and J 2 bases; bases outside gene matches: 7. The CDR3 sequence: CAWTPGQGAAYEQYF. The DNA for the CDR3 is TGTGCCTGGACCCCCGGACAGGGGGCCGCCTACGAGCAGTACTTC.

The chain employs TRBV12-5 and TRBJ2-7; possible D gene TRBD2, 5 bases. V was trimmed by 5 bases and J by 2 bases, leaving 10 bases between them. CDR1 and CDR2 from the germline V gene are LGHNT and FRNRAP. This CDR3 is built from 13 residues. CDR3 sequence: CASGPPGAYEQYF. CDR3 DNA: TGTGCTAGTGGTCCCCCCGGGGCCTACGAGCAGTACTTC. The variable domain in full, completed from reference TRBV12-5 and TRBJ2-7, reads DARVTQTPRHKVTEMGQEVTMRCQPILGHNTVFWYRQTMMQGLELLAYFRNRAPLDDSGMPKDRFSAEMPDATLATLKIQPSEPRDSAVYFCASGPPGAYEQYFGPGTRLTVT.

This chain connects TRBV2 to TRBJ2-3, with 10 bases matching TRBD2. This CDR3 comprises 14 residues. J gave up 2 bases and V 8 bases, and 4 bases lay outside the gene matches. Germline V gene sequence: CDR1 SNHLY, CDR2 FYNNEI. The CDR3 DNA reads TGTGCCAGCCCCGGGACTAGCGACACAGATACGCAGTATTTT. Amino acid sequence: CASPGTSDTDTQYF.

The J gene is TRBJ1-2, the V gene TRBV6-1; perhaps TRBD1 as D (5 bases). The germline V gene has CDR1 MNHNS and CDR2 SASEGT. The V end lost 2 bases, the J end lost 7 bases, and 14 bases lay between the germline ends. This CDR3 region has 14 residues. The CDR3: CASSEWGMGRGYTF. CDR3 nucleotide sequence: TGTGCCAGCAGTGAATGGGGGATGGGACGTGGCTACACCTTC.

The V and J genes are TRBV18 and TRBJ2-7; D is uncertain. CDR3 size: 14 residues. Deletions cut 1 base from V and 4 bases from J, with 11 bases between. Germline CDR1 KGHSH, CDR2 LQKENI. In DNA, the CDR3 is TGTGCCAGCTCACCACTGGGATTACCGTACGAGCAGTACTTC. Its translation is CASSPLGLPYEQYF. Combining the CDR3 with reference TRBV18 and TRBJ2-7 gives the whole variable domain NAGVMQNPRHLVRRRGQEARLRCSPMKGHSHVYWYRQLPEEGLKFMVYLQKENIIDESGMPKERFSAEFPKEGPSILRIQQVVRGDSAAYFCASSPLGLPYEQYFGPGTRLTVT.

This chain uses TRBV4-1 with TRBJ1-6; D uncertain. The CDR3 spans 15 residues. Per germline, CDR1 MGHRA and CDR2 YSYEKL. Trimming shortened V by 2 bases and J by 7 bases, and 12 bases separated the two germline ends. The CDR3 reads CASSQIHSPNSPLHF. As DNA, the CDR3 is TGCGCCAGCAGCCAAATACACTCACCCAATTCACCCCTCCACTTT.

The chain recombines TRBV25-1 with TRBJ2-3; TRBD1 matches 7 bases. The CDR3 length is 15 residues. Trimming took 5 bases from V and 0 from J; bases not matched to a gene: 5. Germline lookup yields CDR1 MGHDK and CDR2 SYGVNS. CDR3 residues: CASSPDRISTDTQYF. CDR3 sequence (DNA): TGTGCCAGCAGTCCGGACAGGATTAGCACAGATACGCAGTATTTT.

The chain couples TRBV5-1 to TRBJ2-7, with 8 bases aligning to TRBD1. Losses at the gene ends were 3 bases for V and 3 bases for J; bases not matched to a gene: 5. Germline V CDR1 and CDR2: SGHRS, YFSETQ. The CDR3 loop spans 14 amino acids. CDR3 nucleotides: TGCGCCAGCAGCTCATGGACAGGGTTCTACGAGCAGTACTTC. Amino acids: CASSSWTGFYEQYF.

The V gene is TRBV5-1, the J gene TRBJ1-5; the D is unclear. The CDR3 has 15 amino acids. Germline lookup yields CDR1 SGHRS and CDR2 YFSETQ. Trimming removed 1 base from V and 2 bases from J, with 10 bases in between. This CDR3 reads CASSLFGEGNQPQHF. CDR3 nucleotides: TGCGCCAGCAGCTTGTTCGGGGAGGGCAATCAGCCCCAGCATTTT.

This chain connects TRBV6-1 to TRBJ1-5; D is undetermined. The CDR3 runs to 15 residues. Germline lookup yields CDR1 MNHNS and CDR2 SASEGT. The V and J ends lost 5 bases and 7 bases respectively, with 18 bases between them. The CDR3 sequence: CASSSYDGDTQPQHF. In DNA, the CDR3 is TGTGCCAGCAGTTCCTACGATGGGGATACACAGCCCCAGCATTTT.

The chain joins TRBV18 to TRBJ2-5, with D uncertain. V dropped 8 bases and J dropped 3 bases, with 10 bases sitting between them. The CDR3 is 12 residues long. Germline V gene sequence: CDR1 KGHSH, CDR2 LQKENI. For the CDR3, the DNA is TGTGCCAGCCGACAAGCTAAAGAGACCCAGTACTTC. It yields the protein CASRQAKETQYF.

CDR3 in amino acids: CASSQEGIFTEAFF. CDR3 in DNA: TGCGCCAGCAGCCAAGAGGGCATATTTACTGAAGCTTTCTTT. This chain connects TRBV4-1 to TRBJ1-1; D not certain. Germline V CDR1 and CDR2: MGHRA, YSYEKL. V lost 0 bases, J lost 5 bases, and 10 bases lay in between. CDR3 length: 14 residues.

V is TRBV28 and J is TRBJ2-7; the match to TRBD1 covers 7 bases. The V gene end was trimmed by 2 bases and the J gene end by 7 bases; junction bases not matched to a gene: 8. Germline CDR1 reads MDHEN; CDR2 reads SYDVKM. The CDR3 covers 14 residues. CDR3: CASSLPGQSIEQYF. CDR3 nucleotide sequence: TGTGCCAGCAGTTTACCGGGACAGTCAATAGAGCAGTACTTC.

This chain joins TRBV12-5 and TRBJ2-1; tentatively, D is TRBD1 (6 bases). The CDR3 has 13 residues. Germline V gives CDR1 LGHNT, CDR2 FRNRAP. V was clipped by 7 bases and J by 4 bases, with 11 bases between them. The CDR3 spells CASESGAYNEQFF. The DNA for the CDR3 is TGTGCTAGTGAATCAGGGGCGTACAATGAGCAGTTCTTC. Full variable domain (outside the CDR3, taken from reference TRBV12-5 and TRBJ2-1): DARVTQTPRHKVTEMGQEVTMRCQPILGHNTVFWYRQTMMQGLELLAYFRNRAPLDDSGMPKDRFSAEMPDATLATLKIQPSEPRDSAVYFCASESGAYNEQFFGPGTRLTVL.

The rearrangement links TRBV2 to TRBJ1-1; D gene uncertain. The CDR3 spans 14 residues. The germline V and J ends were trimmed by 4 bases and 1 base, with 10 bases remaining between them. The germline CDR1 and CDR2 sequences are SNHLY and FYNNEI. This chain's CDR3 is CASSATQRNTEAFF. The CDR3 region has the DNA TGTGCCAGCAGTGCAACGCAAAGGAACACTGAAGCTTTCTTT.

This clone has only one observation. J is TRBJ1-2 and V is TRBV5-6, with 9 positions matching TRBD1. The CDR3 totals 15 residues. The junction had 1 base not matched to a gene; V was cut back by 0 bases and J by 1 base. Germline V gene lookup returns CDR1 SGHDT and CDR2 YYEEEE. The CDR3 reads CASSLGTGDNYGYTF. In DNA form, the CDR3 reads TGTGCCAGCAGCTTGGGGACAGGGGATAACTATGGCTACACCTTC. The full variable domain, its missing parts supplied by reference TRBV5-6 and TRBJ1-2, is DAGVTQSPTHLIKTRGQQVTLRCSPKSGHDTVSWYQQALGQGPQFIFQYYEEEERQRGNFPDRFSGHQFPNYSSELNVNALLLGDSALYLCASSLGTGDNYGYTFGSGTRLTVV.

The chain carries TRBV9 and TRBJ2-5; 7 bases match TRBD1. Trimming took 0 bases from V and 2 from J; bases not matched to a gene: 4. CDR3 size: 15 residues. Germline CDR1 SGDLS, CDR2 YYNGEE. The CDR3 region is CASSVVGTAQETQYF. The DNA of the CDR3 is TGTGCCAGCAGCGTAGTTGGGACAGCTCAAGAGACCCAGTACTTC.

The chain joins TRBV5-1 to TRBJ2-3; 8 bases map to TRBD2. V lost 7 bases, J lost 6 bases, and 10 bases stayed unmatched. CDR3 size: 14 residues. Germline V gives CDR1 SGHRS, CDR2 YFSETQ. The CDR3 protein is CASCSGTSGDTQYF. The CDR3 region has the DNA TGCGCCAGCTGTTCCGGGACTAGTGGGGATACGCAGTATTTT.

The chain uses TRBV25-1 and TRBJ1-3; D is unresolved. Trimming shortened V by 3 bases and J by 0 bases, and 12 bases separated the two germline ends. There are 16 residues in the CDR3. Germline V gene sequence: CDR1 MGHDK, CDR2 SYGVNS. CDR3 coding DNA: TGTGCCAGCAGTGACTACGGGTACCTCTCTGGAAACACCATATATTTT. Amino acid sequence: CASSDYGYLSGNTIYF.

The CDR3 DNA sequence: TGCGCCAGCAGGGACAGGGGAGAACACGGGGAGCTGTTTTTT. Translation: CASRDRGEHGELFF. The rearrangement links TRBV10-2 to TRBJ2-2; 9 bases align to TRBD1. V lost 6 bases, J lost 7 bases, and 6 bases stayed unmatched. Germline V gene data show CDR1 as WSHSY and CDR2 as SAAADI. The CDR3 is made up of 14 amino acids.

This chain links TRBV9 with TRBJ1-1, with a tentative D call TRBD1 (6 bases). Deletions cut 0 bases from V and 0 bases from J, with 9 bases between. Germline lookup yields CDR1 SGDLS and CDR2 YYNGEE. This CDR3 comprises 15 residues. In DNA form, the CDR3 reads TGTGCCAGCAGCGTAGATTCAGGGGTGAACACTGAAGCTTTCTTT. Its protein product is CASSVDSGVNTEAFF. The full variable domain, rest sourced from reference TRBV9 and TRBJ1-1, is DSGVTQTPKHLITATGQRVTLRCSPRSGDLSVYWYQQSLDQGLQFLIQYYNGEERAKGNILERFSAQQFPDLHSELNLSSLELGDSALYFCASSVDSGVNTEAFFGQGTRLTVV.